The entry that follows covers one T cell receptor beta chain sequence. The antigen remains unidentified. The sample comes from a study of CD8+ T cells in alopecia areata. Turning to the study itself: Administration of oral tofacitinib to treated patients was at 5 to 10 mg twice daily. Notes on the study in general: Patients displayed less clarity in TCR sharing than mice, a finding possibly related to HLA.

Looked up from germline, CDR1 is GTSNPN and CDR2 is SVGIG (reference sequence). V lost 4 bases to trimming and J lost 11 bases, with 12 bases between them. This CDR3 contains 11 residues. Extraction and reverse transcription of RNA yielded cDNA as the sequencing template. The table came from immunoSEQ multiplex PCR; TCRdb's copy has only in-frame clones and leaves some out. The sample includes around 120,000 clones, about two fifths seen only once; the top ten take 3.1%. The sample taken for sequencing was CD4+ T cells sorted from blood. The chain is built from TRBV30 and TRBJ2-1, with D perhaps matching TRBD1 or TRBD2 (5 bases each). This receptor was taken from a human donor with alopecia areata. The chain's CDR3 is CAWNFGTQQFF. The CDR3 DNA sequence: TGTGCCTGGAATTTCGGGACCCAGCAGTTCTTC.